This record looks at one TCR beta chain sequence and its context. Antigen specificity is unknown. The sample belongs to a study of PD-1 blockade in classical Hodgkin lymphoma. The sample's time point: cycle 4 day 1 (C4D1), after five to seven weeks of nivolumab. Every patient relapsed after autologous stem cell transplantation, and brentuximab vedotin exposure varied. General study findings and limits: When nivolumab was started under 1 year after ASCT, patients were excluded.

Assay: immunoSEQ multiplex PCR; the TCRdb copy retains only in-frame clones and omits some. The sample includes 23,000 or so clones, roughly 85% of them seen just once. V lost 1 base, J lost 11 bases, and 1 base stayed unmatched. Germline V gene data show CDR1 as SGHTA and CDR2 as FQGNSA. The CDR3 totals 11 residues. The source is a human donor with classical Hodgkin lymphoma. The material was peripheral blood mononuclear cells (PBMCs), obtained before the fourth cycle of nivolumab. This chain joins TRBV7-2 and TRBJ1-1; TRBD1 aligns across 7 bases. CDR3 coding DNA: TGTGCCAGCAGCTTAGAGACAGGGGCTTTCTTT. Translation gives CASSLETGAFF.